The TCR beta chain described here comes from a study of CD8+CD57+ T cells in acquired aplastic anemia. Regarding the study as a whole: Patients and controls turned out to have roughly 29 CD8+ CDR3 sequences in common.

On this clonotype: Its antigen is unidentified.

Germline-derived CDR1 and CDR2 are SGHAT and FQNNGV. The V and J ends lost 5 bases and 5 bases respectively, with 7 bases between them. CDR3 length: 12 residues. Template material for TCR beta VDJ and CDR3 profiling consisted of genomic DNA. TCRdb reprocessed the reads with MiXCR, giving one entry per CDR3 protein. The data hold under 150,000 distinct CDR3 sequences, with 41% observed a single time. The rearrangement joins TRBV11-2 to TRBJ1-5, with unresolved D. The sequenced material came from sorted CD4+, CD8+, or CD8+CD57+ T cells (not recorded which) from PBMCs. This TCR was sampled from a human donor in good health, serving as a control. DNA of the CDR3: TGTGCCAGCAGCCGTGGGCATCAGCCCCAGCATTTT. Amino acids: CASSRGHQPQHF.